These T cell receptor beta chains were read from a single sample in a study of blood T cell repertoires in COVID-19. The method was immunoSEQ multiplex PCR; TCRdb's version includes in-frame clones alone and lacks a portion of them. The sample lists approximately 280,000 clones, over 85% occurring once. Sequenced input: PBMCs or T cells enriched from blood (not recorded which). These receptors were taken from an older woman who had recovered from COVID-19. CDR3s include the opening cysteine and the closing phenylalanine or tryptophan. The D gene is left open where the match is weak. Clone size, where shown, is once, few, many, or a class for clones that have expanded.

TRBV5-1,NA,NA,TRBJ1-1,CASSLSNTEAFF,TGCGCCAGCAGCCTATCGAACACTGAAGCTTTCTTT
TRBV18,NA,TRBD2,TRBJ2-1,CASSPLLAGVEALQFF,TGTGCCAGCTCACCACTTCTAGCGGGAGTCGAGGCACTGCAGTTCTTC
TRBV7-9,NA,TRBD2,TRBJ2-1,CASSPSGINYNEQFF,TGTGCCAGCAGCCCTAGCGGGATTAACTACAATGAGCAGTTCTTC
TRBV6-5,NA,TRBD1,TRBJ1-2,CASSSPGTGNGYTF,TGTGCCAGCAGTTCCCCCGGGACAGGGAATGGCTACACCTTC
TRBV7-8,NA,TRBD1,TRBJ1-4,CASSQDRGNEKLFF,TGTGCCAGCAGTCAGGACAGGGGAAATGAAAAACTGTTTTTT
TRBV5-6,NA,TRBD1,TRBJ2-3,CASSRTGEALTDTQYF,TGTGCCAGCAGCCGGACAGGCGAGGCTCTCACAGATACGCAGTATTTT
TRBV5-1,NA,TRBD1,TRBJ1-4,CASSLGGQGGEKLFF,TGCGCCAGCAGCTTGGGGGGACAGGGAGGGGAAAAACTGTTTTTT
TRBV28,NA,NA,TRBJ1-5,CASSLRSQGTGYNQPQHF,TGTGCCAGCAGTTTAAGGAGCCAGGGGACGGGGTACAATCAGCCCCAGCATTTT
TRBV10-3,NA,NA,TRBJ2-3,CAISESSRGGDTQYF,TGTGCCATCAGTGAGTCGTCCAGGGGTGGAGATACGCAGTATTTT
TRBV29-1,once,NA,TRBJ1-4,CSVAPFTGNYEKLFF,TGCAGCGTTGCCCCCTTTACAGGGAATTATGAAAAACTGTTTTTT
TRBV6-5,once,NA,TRBJ1-2,CASRSGQFEDGYTF,TGTGCCAGCAGATCTGGACAGTTTGAAGATGGCTACACCTTC
TRBV28,NA,NA,TRBJ1-5,CASTYLGHQPQHF,TGTGCCAGCACGTACCTGGGACACCAGCCCCAGCATTTT
TRBV10-1,NA,TRBD1,TRBJ2-1,CASSGGDREPNEQFF,TGCGCCAGCAGTGGCGGGGACAGGGAACCCAATGAGCAGTTCTTC
TRBV5-4,NA,TRBD2,TRBJ2-1,CASSLSSGSINEQFF,TGTGCCAGCAGCTTATCTAGCGGGAGCATCAATGAGCAGTTCTTC
TRBV2,NA,TRBD2,TRBJ2-7,CASRARGGSDEQYF,TGTGCCAGCAGGGCCCGGGGGGGGAGCGACGAGCAGTACTTC
TRBV9,NA,NA,TRBJ2-1,CASSAQGSSYNEQFF,TGTGCCAGCAGCGCTCAGGGGAGCTCCTACAATGAGCAGTTCTTC
TRBV28,NA,NA,TRBJ2-4,CASSLNVAQNIQYF,TGTGCCAGCAGTTTAAATGTGGCCCAAAACATTCAGTACTTC
TRBV11-2,NA,TRBD2,TRBJ2-7,CASSWTGTSGSYEQYF,TGTGCCAGCAGCTGGACCGGGACTAGCGGATCCTACGAGCAGTACTTC
TRBV2,NA,NA,TRBJ2-2,CASGLPDTGELFF,TGTGCCAGCGGACTCCCGGACACCGGGGAGCTGTTTTTT
TRBV6-5,NA,TRBD2,TRBJ2-7,CASSYSSWREPLRQYF,TGTGCCAGCAGTTACTCTTCCTGGCGGGAGCCCCTACGCCAGTACTTC
TRBV28,once,TRBD2,TRBJ2-7,CASSWEGYEQYF,TGTGCCAGCAGCTGGGAGGGCTACGAGCAGTACTTC
TRBV10-2,NA,NA,TRBJ2-5,CASMSGWKTQYF,TGCGCCAGCATGAGCGGGTGGAAGACCCAGTACTTC
TRBV30,once,NA,TRBJ1-1,CAWRRGLEAFF,TGTGCCTGGAGGAGAGGACTGGAAGCTTTCTTT
TRBV28,NA,NA,TRBJ1-5,CASRDTDQPQHF,TGTGCCAGCAGAGACACCGACCAGCCCCAGCATTTT
TRBV29-1,NA,NA,TRBJ2-7,CSVAAKGEQYF,TGCAGCGTTGCGGCAAAGGGGGAGCAGTACTTC
TRBV27,NA,NA,TRBJ1-3,CASSPDSPSSGNTIYF,TGTGCCAGCAGCCCGGACAGTCCAAGCTCTGGAAACACCATATATTTT
TRBV28,NA,TRBD1,TRBJ2-7,CASSPPDRAPSNYF,TGTGCCAGCAGTCCTCCGGACAGGGCCCCGTCGAATTACTTC
TRBV5-1,NA,TRBD1,TRBJ1-2,CASSFGTGVDGYTF,TGCGCCAGCAGCTTCGGGACAGGGGTAGATGGCTACACCTTC
TRBV3-1/TRBV3-2,NA,TRBD2,TRBJ2-1,CASSHGTSGRDYNEQFF,TGTGCCAGCAGCCATGGGACTAGCGGGAGGGACTACAATGAGCAGTTCTTC
TRBV7-9,NA,NA,TRBJ2-7,CASSLAFVVEEQYF,TGTGCCAGCAGCTTAGCCTTCGTGGTCGAGGAGCAGTACTTC
TRBV10-3,NA,TRBD1,TRBJ1-5,CAISEPGGGNQPQHF,TGTGCCATCAGTGAGCCAGGGGGAGGCAATCAGCCCCAGCATTTT
TRBV19,NA,TRBD1,TRBJ1-6,CASSTGTGISPLHF,TGTGCCAGTAGTACCGGGACAGGGATTTCACCCCTCCACTTT
TRBV5-1,NA,TRBD1,TRBJ2-7,CASLATGVLRSSYEQYF,TGCGCCAGTCTTGCAACAGGGGTGTTAAGGAGCTCCTACGAGCAGTACTTC
TRBV3-1/TRBV3-2,NA,TRBD2,TRBJ2-5,CASSLSGGIQETQYF,TGTGCCAGCAGCCTTAGCGGGGGCATCCAAGAGACCCAGTACTTC
TRBV21-1,NA,NA,TRBJ1-2,CASSKAGGPDYGYTF,TGTGCCAGCAGCAAAGCGGGGGGGCCTGACTATGGCTACACCTTC
TRBV5-8,NA,NA,TRBJ1-1,CASSHGAEAFF,TGTGCCAGCAGCCACGGTGCTGAAGCTTTCTTT
TRBV5-1,NA,TRBD1,TRBJ2-5,CASSVGTAQETQYF,TGCGCCAGCAGCGTCGGGACAGCCCAAGAGACCCAGTACTTC
TRBV2,NA,NA,TRBJ2-5,CASTPGVQETQYF,TGTGCCAGCACCCCGGGGGTGCAAGAGACCCAGTACTTC
TRBV10-3,few,NA,TRBJ1-2,CATKEGLEGYGYTF,TGTGCCACAAAAGAGGGACTCGAGGGCTATGGCTACACCTTC
TRBV12-3/TRBV12-4,few,NA,TRBJ1-2,CASSRTVNYGYTF,TGTGCCAGCAGCCGGACAGTTAACTATGGCTACACCTTC
TRBV24-1,NA,TRBD1,TRBJ2-5,CATSDTGTAQETQYF,TGTGCCACCAGTGACACCGGGACAGCACAAGAGACCCAGTACTTC
TRBV30,few,NA,TRBJ1-3,CAQGALNTIYF,TGTGCCCAAGGGGCCCTAAACACCATATATTTT
TRBV11-2,NA,NA,TRBJ2-7,CASSLVYYEQYF,TGTGCCAGCAGCTTAGTATATTACGAGCAGTACTTC
TRBV30,NA,NA,TRBJ2-5,CAWKREGGFQETQYF,TGTGCCTGGAAGCGGGAAGGGGGTTTCCAAGAGACCCAGTACTTC
TRBV7-9,NA,TRBD2,TRBJ2-3,CASSFVLAGDFTQYF,TGTGCCAGCAGCTTCGTATTAGCGGGAGATTTTACGCAGTATTTT
TRBV6-2/TRBV6-3,NA,NA,TRBJ1-5,CASSKTRQGNQPQHF,TGTGCCAGCAGCAAAACCCGACAGGGCAATCAGCCCCAGCATTTT
TRBV9,NA,NA,TRBJ1-1,CASSLEGSGIEAFF,TGTGCCAGCAGCTTAGAAGGATCAGGGATTGAAGCTTTCTTT
TRBV19,NA,NA,TRBJ1-2,CASSPDTTYGYTF,TGTGCCAGTAGTCCTGACACAACCTATGGCTACACCTTC
TRBV6-1,NA,NA,TRBJ2-7,CASSEPGAPSYEQYF,TGTGCCAGCAGTGAACCAGGGGCCCCCTCCTACGAGCAGTACTTC
TRBV5-1,NA,TRBD2,TRBJ2-7,CASSPRTSGPYEQYF,TGCGCCAGCAGCCCACGGACTAGCGGACCCTACGAGCAGTACTTC
TRBV2,NA,NA,TRBJ1-2,CASVGGNYGYTF,TGTGCCAGCGTTGGAGGTAACTATGGCTACACCTTC
TRBV11-3,NA,TRBD1,TRBJ1-2,CASSTTGQWRYGYTF,TGTGCCAGCAGCACAACGGGACAGTGGAGATATGGCTACACCTTC
TRBV5-1,NA,TRBD1,TRBJ2-4,CASRGTEFGGQYF,TGCGCCAGCAGAGGGACAGAATTCGGCGGTCAGTACTTC
TRBV9,NA,TRBD1,TRBJ2-7,CASSAGTGFYEQYF,TGTGCCAGCAGCGCCGGGACAGGGTTTTACGAGCAGTACTTC
TRBV7-9,NA,NA,TRBJ2-3,CASTPGAQTVWRDTQYF,TGTGCCAGCACGCCAGGGGCGCAGACAGTTTGGCGAGATACGCAGTATTTT
TRBV27,NA,TRBD1,TRBJ2-2,CASSLTGSGELFF,TGTGCCAGCAGTTTGACAGGGTCCGGGGAGCTGTTTTTT
TRBV20-1,NA,NA,TRBJ2-1,CSASFYNEQFF,TGCAGTGCTTCCTTCTACAATGAGCAGTTCTTC
TRBV5-5,NA,NA,TRBJ2-7,CASRSGDTLSYEQYF,TGTGCCAGCAGGTCCGGGGACACCCTCTCCTACGAGCAGTACTTC
TRBV2,NA,NA,TRBJ1-1,CASMPGVAEAFF,TGTGCCAGCATGCCAGGGGTGGCCGAAGCTTTCTTT